This T cell receptor (beta chain) was retrieved from a study of blood T cell repertoires in COVID-19. Overall study context: The United States, Italy and Spain provided the acute and convalescent COVID-19 samples. Sample material is recorded as cDNA or gDNA derived from T cells, B-cell-depleted T cells, or PBMCs.

The CDR3 is made up of 16 amino acids. From germline, CDR1 is SNHLY and CDR2 FYNNEI. V lost 6 bases and J lost 5, with 20 bases in between. Profiled with immunoSEQ multiplex PCR; TCRdb holds only in-frame clones, not every one. The sample holds approximately 130,000 clones, almost 85% seen once. The clonotype comes from a human donor in a cohort sampled during active COVID-19. Sequenced material: peripheral blood. The chain uses TRBV2 and TRBJ1-5; D is possibly TRBD1 (5 bases). The CDR3, as DNA: TGTGCCAGCAGGCCCGGCGGGGCAGGCCTCCATCAGCCCCAGCATTTT. It translates to CASRPGGAGLHQPQHF.